The 21 T cell receptor beta chains listed next were all sequenced from one sample in a study of blood T cells in healthy people across ages. A sample-barcoded 5' primer and a J-beta primer mix were used in a second PCR of about 7 to 12 cycles. Using its own MiXCR run on the 5' RACE reads, TCRdb lists one record per CDR3 protein. In the table there are hundreds of thousands of distinct CDR3 sequences, roughly 43% of which are singletons. What was sequenced was blood. These receptors were collected from a man of 80 years or more in good health.

Only a few counts were recorded for this clonotype. A much larger clone sits a single nucleotide away, making a read error possible. V is TRBV29-1 and J is TRBJ2-1; TRBD1 or TRBD2 may be the D gene (6 bases each). Germline assignment: CDR1 SQVTM and CDR2 ANQGSEA. There are 13 residues in the CDR3. The chain's CDR3 is CSVGTTRDNGQFF. The CDR3 coding sequence is TGCAGCGTCGGGACGACTAGGGACAATGGGCAGTTCTTC.

Concerning this clonotype: A much larger clonotype is one base distant, so this may be a read error. In nucleotides, the CDR3 is TGTGCCAGCGGAAATGACAGCAGTCTAGCCAAAAACATTCAGTACTTC. Encoded protein: CASGNDSSLAKNIQYF. This chain links TRBV9 with TRBJ2-4, with D maybe TRBD1 (5 bases). The V end lost 7 bases, the J end lost 0 bases, and 17 bases lay between the germline ends. The germline V gene encodes CDR1 SGDLS and CDR2 YYNGEE. The CDR3 loop spans 16 amino acids.

On this clonotype: One end of the junction does not line up with germline, which may come from a read error. The J gene is TRBJ2-7, the V gene TRBV4-1; TRBD2 matches 7 bases. The CDR3 totals 15 residues. Looked up from germline, CDR1 is MGHRA and CDR2 is YSYEKL. CDR3 sequence (DNA): TGCGCCGGCAGCCAAGTGGGGAGGGCGTCCTACGAGCAGTACTTC. Translated: CAGSQVGRASYEQYF.

This clonotype showed up just a few times. The rearrangement links TRBV7-2 to TRBJ2-7; 11 bases match TRBD1. The CDR3 extends over 17 amino acids. The germline CDR1 and CDR2 sequences are SGHTA and FQGNSA. Germline trimming cut 6 bases from V and 2 bases from J; bases unmatched to any gene: 12. Here the CDR3 reads CASSQRWSGQGAYEQYF. The CDR3 region has the DNA TGTGCCAGCAGTCAAAGGTGGTCGGGACAGGGGGCCTACGAGCAGTACTTC. The full variable domain, completed using reference TRBV7-2 and TRBJ2-7, is GAGVSQSPSNKVTEKGKDVELRCDPISGHTALYWYRQSLGQGLEFLIYFQGNSAPDKSGLPSDRFSAERTGGSVSTLTIQRTQQEDSAVYLCASSQRWSGQGAYEQYFGPGTRLTVT.

This clonotype occurred a few times. The J gene is TRBJ2-3, the V gene TRBV29-1, with 8 nucleotides matching TRBD2. Per germline, CDR1 SQVTM and CDR2 ANQGSEA. Trimming cost V 4 bases and J 5 bases; bases outside gene matches: 5. The CDR3 contains 13 residues. DNA of the CDR3: TGCAGCGTTGGCGGGGGGAGTGGAGATACGCAGTATTTT. It translates to CSVGGGSGDTQYF.

This clonotype has only a few counts. The chain carries TRBV5-1 and TRBJ2-1, with TRBD2 matching 9 bases. The CDR3 loop spans 16 amino acids. Germline assignment: CDR1 SGHRS and CDR2 YFSETQ. J was trimmed by 4 bases and V by 4 bases; bases with no gene match: 9. CDR3 in amino acids: CASSPTGTSPYNEQFF. The CDR3 DNA reads TGCGCCAGCAGCCCGACCGGGACTAGCCCTTACAATGAGCAGTTCTTC.

This clonotype was seen only a few times. V gene TRBV2 combines with J gene TRBJ2-5, with D unresolved. CDR1 and CDR2 from the germline V gene are SNHLY and FYNNEI. Trimming removed 3 bases from V and 2 bases from J, with 16 bases in between. This CDR3 has 16 amino acids. This chain's CDR3 is CASSDLIGRPQETQYF. The CDR3 bases are TGTGCCAGCAGTGACCTCATAGGACGGCCACAAGAGACCCAGTACTTC.

This clonotype appeared a few times. This chain links TRBV29-1 with TRBJ1-1; TRBD1 matches 7 bases. With V trimmed by 7 bases and J by 7 bases, 15 bases remained unmatched. Germline V gene data show CDR1 as SQVTM and CDR2 as ANQGSEA. This CDR3 has 14 amino acids. The chain's CDR3 is CSARGGGQGVEAFF. CDR3 DNA sequence: TGCAGCGCCCGAGGCGGGGGGCAGGGGGTTGAAGCTTTCTTT. The variable domain in full, completed from reference TRBV29-1 and TRBJ1-1, reads SAVISQKPSRDICQRGTSLTIQCQVDSQVTMMFWYRQQPGQSLTLIATANQGSEATYESGFVIDKFPISRPNLTFSTLTVSNMSPEDSSIYLCSARGGGQGVEAFFGQGTRLTVV.

The chain combines TRBV6-2 or TRBV6-3 with TRBJ1-5; 7 bases align to TRBD1. Germline CDR1 reads MNHEY; CDR2 reads SVGEGT. The V and J ends lost 0 bases and 7 bases, in that order; junction bases with no gene match: 12. This CDR3 contains 17 residues. The CDR3 loop reads CASSYSRGLSGGQPQHF. CDR3 DNA: TGTGCCAGCAGTTACTCGAGAGGTCTCTCAGGGGGACAGCCCCAGCATTTT.

This clonotype was observed a few times. The genes are TRBV7-6 and TRBJ2-6; the D is unclear. This CDR3 comprises 17 residues. Trimming removed 1 base from V and 0 bases from J, with 10 bases in between. The V gene's germline CDR1 is SGHVS and CDR2 FNYEAQ. The CDR3 DNA sequence: TGTGCCAGCAGCTTAGATTTCGGATCCTCTGGGGCCAACGTCCTGACTTTC. Its translation: CASSLDFGSSGANVLTF.

The rearrangement links TRBV7-9 to TRBJ2-7; 7 bases align to TRBD2. Germline trimming cut 6 bases from V and 6 bases from J; bases unmatched to any gene: 11. Germline V gene data show CDR1 as SEHNR and CDR2 as FQNEAQ (reference sequence). The CDR3 is 14 amino acids. CDR3 nucleotides: TGTGCCAGCAGACCGGGGGGACGGATGGGCGAGCAGTACTTC. Amino acids: CASRPGGRMGEQYF. The full variable domain, its missing parts supplied by reference TRBV7-9 and TRBJ2-7, is DTGVSQNPRHKITKRGQNVTFRCDPISEHNRLYWYRQTLGQGPEFLTYFQNEAQLEKSRLLSDRFSAERPKGSFSTLEIQRTEQGDSAMYLCASRPGGRMGEQYFGPGTRLTVT.

This clonotype was seen more than once but under ten times. The CDR3 loop reads CASSQDIPTGQSGANVLTF. In DNA form, the CDR3 reads TGTGCCAGCAGCCAAGATATCCCAACCGGACAGTCTGGGGCCAACGTCCTGACTTTC. The V and J genes are TRBV3-1 and TRBJ2-6; D may be TRBD1 (6 bases). Per the germline V gene, CDR1 is LGHDT and CDR2 is YNNKEL (reference sequence). This CDR3 comprises 19 residues. The V and J ends lost 0 bases and 1 base respectively, with 16 bases between them.

A few counts support this clonotype. The chain carries TRBV12-3 or TRBV12-4 and TRBJ2-5; D gene uncertain. CDR3 size: 13 residues. The germline V and J ends were trimmed by 5 bases and 6 bases, with 13 bases remaining between them. This CDR3 reads CASSVSELKTQYF. DNA of the CDR3: TGTGCCAGCAGTGTAAGTGAACTGAAGACCCAGTACTTC.

A remark on this clonotype: One end of the junction is discordant with germline, which a read error may explain. The chain links TRBV7-2 to TRBJ2-1, with TRBD2 as a possible D gene (7 bases). This CDR3 contains 16 residues. Germline CDR1 reads SGHTA; CDR2 reads FQGNSA. CDR3 region: CASSLGAGAVYNERFF. In nucleotides, the CDR3 is TGTGCCAGCAGCTTAGGGGCGGGGGCCGTCTACAATGAGCGGTTCTTC.

The chain carries TRBV7-9 and TRBJ1-5; a weak D match, TRBD1 (5 bases). Germline V CDR1 and CDR2: SEHNR, FQNEAQ (reference sequence). This CDR3 has 13 residues. The germline V and J ends were trimmed by 6 bases and 7 bases, with 13 bases remaining between them. CDR3 nucleotide sequence: TGTGCCAGCAGTCGGGACGAAGTCCAGCCCCAGCATTTT. Translation gives CASSRDEVQPQHF.

CDR3 amino acids: CSVEGGSTSYEQYF. The CDR3, as DNA: TGCAGCGTTGAAGGGGGTTCGACGTCCTACGAGCAGTACTTC. The chain has TRBV29-1 and TRBJ2-7, with D unresolved. V was clipped by 1 base and J by 1 base, with 11 bases between them. CDR3 length: 14 amino acids. Germline V gene sequence: CDR1 SQVTM, CDR2 ANQGSEA.

A note on this clonotype: Possible read error: a much larger clone is one base away. The chain carries TRBV7-8 and TRBJ2-3; the D gene is possibly TRBD2 (7 bases). Per the germline V gene, CDR1 is SGHVS and CDR2 is FQNEAQ. Deletions cut 5 bases from V and 5 bases from J, with 20 bases between. CDR3 length equals 16 residues. The CDR3 sequence: CASSPPGWGGQDTQYF. CDR3 in DNA: TGTGCCAGCAGCCCCCCGGGGTGGGGGGGACAAGATACGCAGTATTTT.

The V call is TRBV2, the J call TRBJ2-2, with D possibly being TRBD2 (6 bases). Trimming shortened V by 6 bases and J by 6 bases, and 11 bases separated the two germline ends. The CDR3 is made up of 13 amino acids. CDR1 SNHLY and CDR2 FYNNEI come from the germline V gene. CDR3 nucleotide sequence: TGTGCCAGCAGGCCGCGGGGCCCCGGGGAGCTGTTTTTT. Protein sequence: CASRPRGPGELFF.

The chain couples TRBV7-2 to TRBJ2-5; unclear D gene. CDR3 length: 13 amino acids. Trimming took off 5 bases at V and 1 base at J, with 8 bases between the two ends. Germline CDR1 SGHTA, CDR2 FQGNSA. This chain's CDR3 is CASSALFQETQYF. As DNA, the CDR3 is TGTGCCAGCAGCGCCTTGTTCCAAGAGACCCAGTACTTC.

The rearrangement links TRBV6-5 to TRBJ2-1; 8 positions match TRBD1. Trimming at V came to 5 bases and at J to 0 bases, leaving 3 bases not matched to a gene. Germline loops: CDR1 MNHEY, CDR2 SVGAGI. CDR3 length equals 15 residues. The CDR3 DNA reads as TGTGCCAGCAGTCGGGACAGGAGCTCCTACAATGAGCAGTTCTTC. Translated, it gives CASSRDRSSYNEQFF.

This clonotype has more than one count but fewer than ten. The CDR3 reads CASSFRVNQPQHF. CDR3 nucleotide sequence: TGTGCCAGCAGTTTCAGAGTAAATCAGCCCCAGCATTTT. The chain links TRBV27 to TRBJ1-5; D remains unclear. V lost 3 bases to trimming and J lost 4 bases, with 7 bases between them. CDR3 size: 13 residues. Germline V gene lookup returns CDR1 MNHEY and CDR2 SMNVEV (reference sequence).